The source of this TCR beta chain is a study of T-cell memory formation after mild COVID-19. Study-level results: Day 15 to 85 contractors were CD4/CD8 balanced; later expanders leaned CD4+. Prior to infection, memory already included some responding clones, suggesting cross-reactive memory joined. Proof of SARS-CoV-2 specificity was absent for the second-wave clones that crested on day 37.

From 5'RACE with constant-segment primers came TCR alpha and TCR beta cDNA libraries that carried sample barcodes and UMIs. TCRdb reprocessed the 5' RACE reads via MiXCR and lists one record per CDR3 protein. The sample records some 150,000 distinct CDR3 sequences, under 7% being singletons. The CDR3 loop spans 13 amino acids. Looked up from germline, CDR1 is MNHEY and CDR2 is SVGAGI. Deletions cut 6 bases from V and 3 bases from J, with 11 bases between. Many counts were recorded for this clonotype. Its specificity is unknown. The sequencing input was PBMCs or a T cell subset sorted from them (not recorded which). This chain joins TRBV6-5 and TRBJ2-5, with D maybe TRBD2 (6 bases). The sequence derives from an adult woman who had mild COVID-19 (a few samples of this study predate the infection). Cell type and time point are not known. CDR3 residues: CASREGSEETQYF. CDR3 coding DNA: TGTGCCAGCAGGGAGGGGTCCGAAGAGACCCAGTACTTC.